The 22 T cell receptor beta chains below come from one sample, sequenced in a study of CD8+CD57+ T cells in acquired aplastic anemia. The authors sequenced patients whose flow cytometry had shown CD8+CD57+ cell expansion. According to the study, genomic DNA was the template for TCR beta VDJ and CDR3 profiling. TCRdb analysed the reads with MiXCR anew, one entry per CDR3 protein. Of approximately 170,000 distinct CDR3 sequences listed, more than 45% were seen once; the top ten hold 2.5% to 4%. Material: sorted CD4+, CD8+, or CD8+CD57+ T cells (not recorded which) from PBMCs. These receptors were obtained from a human donor with aplastic anemia.

V is TRBV19 and J is TRBJ1-2; D perhaps matches TRBD1 (6 bases). Trimming removed 2 bases from V and 4 bases from J, with 14 bases in between. This CDR3 region has 15 residues. Germline CDR1 reads LNHDA; CDR2 reads SQIVND (reference sequence). CDR3 DNA sequence: TGTGCCAGTAGTATAAGGGCGGGGGCAGGCTATGGCTACACCTTC. Translation gives CASSIRAGAGYGYTF.

The rearrangement links TRBV3-1 to TRBJ2-5; 9 nucleotides align to TRBD1. The germline CDR1 and CDR2 sequences are LGHDT and YNNKEL (reference sequence). V lost 0 bases and J lost 5; bases outside the gene matches: 7. The CDR3 has 16 amino acids. The CDR3 sequence is CASSQDGDRVSETQYF. The CDR3 nucleotides read TGTGCCAGCAGCCAAGATGGGGACAGGGTGTCCGAGACCCAGTACTTC.

This clonotype was recorded many times. This chain joins TRBV19 and TRBJ1-5; D remains unclear. V lost 11 bases and J 4 bases, leaving 3 bases between the germline ends. CDR3 length: 9 residues. From germline, CDR1 is LNHDA and CDR2 SQIVND (reference sequence). The CDR3 protein is CAGNQPQHF. CDR3 nucleotide sequence: TGTGCCGGAAATCAGCCCCAGCATTTT.

This clonotype was counted many times. The V and J genes are TRBV10-1 and TRBJ2-1; no reliable D call. The germline V gene encodes CDR1 WNHNN and CDR2 SYGVQD (reference sequence). Trimming removed 1 base at V and 4 bases at J, with 11 bases between. The CDR3 covers 15 residues. The CDR3 loop is CASSEFGPQYNEQFF. In nucleotides, the CDR3 is TGCGCCAGCAGTGAGTTCGGACCTCAGTACAATGAGCAGTTCTTC.

About this clonotype itself: Sequence at one end of the junction differs from germline and may be a read error. This rearrangement joins TRBV5-5 to TRBJ2-3; 11 nucleotides line up with TRBD1. CDR3 length: 15 residues. From germline, CDR1 is SGHKS and CDR2 YYEKEE (reference sequence). The CDR3 loop is CASSRDRGSRDTQYF. For the CDR3, the DNA is TGTGCCAGCAGCAGGGACAGGGGGAGCAGAGATACGCAGTATTTT. Full variable domain (missing parts from reference TRBV5-5 and TRBJ2-3): DAGVTQSPTHLIKTRGQQVTLRCSPISGHKSVSWYQQVLGQGPQFIFQYYEKEERGRGNFPDRFSARQFPNYSSELNVNALLLGDSALYLCASSRDRGSRDTQYFGPGTRLTVL.

This clonotype was observed a handful of times. V is TRBV6-1 and J is TRBJ2-7; D not certain. Germline CDR1 reads MNHNS; CDR2 reads SASEGT. The V end lost 4 bases, the J end lost 0 bases, and 7 bases lay between the germline ends. This CDR3 has 13 amino acids. The CDR3 reads CASSAADSYEQYF. CDR3 coding DNA: TGTGCCAGCAGTGCGGCAGACTCCTACGAGCAGTACTTC.

The sample holds a few counts of this clonotype. The chain is built from TRBV29-1 and TRBJ2-7, with D perhaps matching TRBD1 (7 bases). V lost 6 bases, J lost 7 bases, and 16 bases lay in between. CDR1 and CDR2 (germline): SQVTM, ANQGSEA. The CDR3 spans 12 residues. CDR3 nucleotide sequence: TGCAGCGTCCACCAGCCAGGGGGGGAGCAGTACTTC. The encoded protein is CSVHQPGGEQYF.

The V gene is TRBV7-2, the J gene TRBJ1-1; 7 bases map to TRBD1. V lost 1 base, J lost 4 bases, and 6 bases stayed unmatched. Per germline, CDR1 SGHTA and CDR2 FQGNSA. CDR3 length: 15 residues. The CDR3 sequence is CASSLGSGGSTEAFF. The CDR3, as DNA: TGTGCCAGCAGCTTAGGGTCAGGGGGGTCCACTGAAGCTTTCTTT.

This chain links TRBV20-1 with TRBJ1-6, with D uncertain. CDR1 is DFQATT, CDR2 SNEGSKA, per germline (reference sequence). Between the trimmed V and J ends, which lost 0 bases and 7 bases, there was a span of 7 bases. The CDR3 has 13 residues. CDR3 nucleotides: TGCAGTGCTAGAGATGGCGGCAATTCACCCCTCCACTTT. Its translation: CSARDGGNSPLHF.

This clonotype was seen a handful of times. The V gene is TRBV6-1, the J gene TRBJ2-4; D gene unclear. The CDR3 spans 14 residues. From germline, CDR1 is MNHNS and CDR2 SASEGT. Trimming stripped 6 bases from V and 10 bases from J, with 19 bases between. DNA for the CDR3: TGTGCCAGCAGCCCTACAACAGTTGCAATGATTCAGTACTTC. Translated, it gives CASSPTTVAMIQYF.

This clonotype came up a few times. The chain employs TRBV2 and TRBJ2-3; D is perhaps TRBD2 (6 bases). This CDR3 is 15 amino acids long. From germline, CDR1 is SNHLY and CDR2 FYNNEI. V dropped 6 bases and J dropped 6 bases, with 19 bases sitting between them. CDR3 sequence: CASSPTSTEGDTQYF. CDR3 coding DNA: TGTGCCAGCAGCCCTACTAGCACGGAGGGGGATACGCAGTATTTT. The full variable domain, its missing parts supplied by reference TRBV2 and TRBJ2-3, is EPEVTQTPSHQVTQMGQEVILRCVPISNHLYFYWYRQILGQKVEFLVSFYNNEISEKSEIFDDQFSVERPDGSNFTLKIRSTKLEDSAMYFCASSPTSTEGDTQYFGPGTRLTVL.

The table lists this clonotype with many counts. V usage is TRBV19 and J usage is TRBJ1-3; D not certain. The germline CDR1 and CDR2 sequences are LNHDA and SQIVND (reference sequence). The CDR3 is 17 amino acids. Trimming cost V 3 bases and J 0 bases, with 15 bases left between them. The CDR3: CASSISAGASSGNTIYF. The CDR3 bases are TGTGCCAGTAGTATTTCGGCAGGAGCGAGCTCTGGAAACACCATATATTTT. Combining the CDR3 with reference TRBV19 and TRBJ1-3 gives the whole variable domain DGGITQSPKYLFRKEGQNVTLSCEQNLNHDAMYWYRQDPGQGLRLIYYSQIVNDFQKGDIAEGYSVSREKKESFPLTVTSAQKNPTAFYLCASSISAGASSGNTIYFGEGSWLTVV.

With regard to this clonotype: This may come from a read error, since a much larger clone is one base off. The chain employs TRBV19 and TRBJ2-7; D may match TRBD1 or TRBD2 (5 bases each). With 4 bases removed from V and 0 bases from J, the gap between germline ends came to 7 bases. From germline, CDR1 is LNHDA and CDR2 SQIVND (reference sequence). The CDR3 loop spans 13 amino acids. In DNA, the CDR3 is TGTGCCAGTAGTAGGGGACCCTCCTACGAGCAGTACTTC. Translation gives CASSRGPSYEQYF.

This rearrangement joins TRBV24-1 to TRBJ1-1; weak D call: TRBD1 (5 bases). The V and J ends lost 8 bases and 3 bases respectively, with 21 bases between them. CDR1 is KGHDR and CDR2 is SFDVKD in the germline V gene. The CDR3 covers 16 residues. Here the CDR3 reads CATTGGVRRSDTEAFF. CDR3 DNA sequence: TGTGCCACCACCGGGGGGGTTCGGCGGAGTGACACTGAAGCTTTCTTT.

This clonotype occurred many times. This chain uses TRBV7-2 with TRBJ2-6; no clear D gene. With 5 bases removed from V and 8 bases from J, the gap between germline ends came to 16 bases. The CDR3 sequence is 15 residues long. The germline gives CDR1 SGHTA, CDR2 FQGNSA. The CDR3 is CASSPTSGTPNVLTF. CDR3 nucleotide sequence: TGTGCCAGCAGCCCAACATCGGGCACCCCCAACGTCCTGACTTTC.

This clonotype was found a few times. The chain joins TRBV4-2 to TRBJ1-3; TRBD1 is a possible D gene (6 bases). Trimming left V 0 bases short and J 4 bases short, with 13 bases between. The CDR3 totals 16 residues. Germline V lookup: CDR1 LGHNA, CDR2 YNFKEQ. As DNA, the CDR3 is TGTGCCAGCAGCCAAGACTACAGGGAAGCGGGAAACACCATATATTTT. Protein: CASSQDYREAGNTIYF.

This chain uses TRBV10-3 with TRBJ1-1; 9 nucleotides align to TRBD1. The germline V gene has CDR1 ENHRY and CDR2 SYGVKD. CDR3 length: 16 residues. V was clipped by 1 base and J by 3 bases; unmatched bases: 6. CDR3 in DNA: TGTGCCATCAGTGAGTTAGGGACAGGGTTGGACACTGAAGCTTTCTTT. Its translation is CAISELGTGLDTEAFF.

With respect to this clonotype: A much larger clone lies one base from this, so it may be a read error. The rearrangement uses TRBV14 and TRBJ2-7, with 7 bases identical to TRBD1. Germline CDR1 and CDR2: SGHDN and FVKESK. This CDR3 is built from 15 residues. The CDR3 protein is CASNRDRAHSYERYV. The CDR3 DNA sequence: TGTGCCAGCAATAGAGACAGGGCCCATTCCTACGAGCGGTACGTC.

The rearrangement links TRBV6-1 to TRBJ1-5, with no clear D. CDR1 and CDR2 (germline): MNHNS, SASEGT. Trimming removed 4 bases at V and 3 bases at J, with 7 bases between. CDR3 length: 13 amino acids. CDR3 coding DNA: TGTGCCAGCAGTGCCGGCACCAATCAGCCCCAGCATTTT. Its translation: CASSAGTNQPQHF.

On this clonotype itself: A single base separates this from a much larger clone, so it may be a read error. The V and J genes are TRBV6-4 and TRBJ1-2, with 8 positions matching TRBD1. Germline lookup yields CDR1 MRHNA and CDR2 SNTAGT. The V gene end was trimmed by 2 bases and the J gene end by 1 base; junction bases not matched to a gene: 6. CDR3 size: 16 residues. CDR3: CASSDTQDRVNYGYTF. The CDR3 nucleotides read TGTGCCAGCAGTGACACCCAGGACAGGGTTAACTATGGCTACACCTTC.

This clonotype was recorded at least ten times. The chain has TRBV20-1 and TRBJ2-3; TRBD1 matches at 11 bases. Unmatched junction bases numbered 4, after V lost 5 bases and J lost 3 bases. The germline CDR1 and CDR2 sequences are DFQATT and SNEGSKA (reference sequence). This CDR3 is built from 14 residues. CDR3 region: CSAPGTGGTDTQYF. The CDR3 DNA follows: TGCAGTGCTCCCGGGACAGGGGGGACAGATACGCAGTATTTT.

This clonotype has just a few counts. The chain employs TRBV15 and TRBJ2-1, with unresolved D. Per germline, CDR1 LNHNV and CDR2 YYDKDF (reference sequence). CDR3 size: 14 residues. Between the trimmed V and J ends, which lost 0 bases and 2 bases, there was a span of 5 bases. DNA for the CDR3: TGTGCCACCAGCAGAGATGGGACCTACAATGAGCAGTTCTTC. Residues: CATSRDGTYNEQFF.